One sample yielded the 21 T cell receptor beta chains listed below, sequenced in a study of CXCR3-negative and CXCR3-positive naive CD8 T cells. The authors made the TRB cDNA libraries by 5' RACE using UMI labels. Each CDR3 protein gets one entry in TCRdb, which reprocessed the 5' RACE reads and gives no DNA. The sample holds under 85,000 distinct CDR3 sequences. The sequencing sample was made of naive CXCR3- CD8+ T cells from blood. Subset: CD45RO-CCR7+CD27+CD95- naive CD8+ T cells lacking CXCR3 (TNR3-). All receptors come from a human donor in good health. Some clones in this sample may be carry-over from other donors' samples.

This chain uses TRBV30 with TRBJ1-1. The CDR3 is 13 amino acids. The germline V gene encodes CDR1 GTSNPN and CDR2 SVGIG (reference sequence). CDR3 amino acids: CAWSVSQNTEAFF. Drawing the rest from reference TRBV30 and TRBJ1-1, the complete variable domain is SQTIHQWPATLVQPVGSPLSLECTVEGTSNPNLYWYRQAAGRGLQLLFYSVGIGQISSEVPQNLSASRPQDRQFILSSKKLLLSDSGFYLCAWSVSQNTEAFFGQGTRLTVV.

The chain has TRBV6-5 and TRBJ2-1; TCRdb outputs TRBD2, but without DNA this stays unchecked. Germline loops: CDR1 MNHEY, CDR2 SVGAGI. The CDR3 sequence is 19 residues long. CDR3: CASSKLAGALAAAVHEQFF.

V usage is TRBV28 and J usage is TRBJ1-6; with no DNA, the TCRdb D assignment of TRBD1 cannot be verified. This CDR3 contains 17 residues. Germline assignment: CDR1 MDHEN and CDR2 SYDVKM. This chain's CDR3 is CASSLPLTGLGDSPLHF.

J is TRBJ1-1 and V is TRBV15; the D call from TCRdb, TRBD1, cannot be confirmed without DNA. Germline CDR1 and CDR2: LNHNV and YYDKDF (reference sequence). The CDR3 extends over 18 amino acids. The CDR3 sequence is CATSRDLARGFMNTEAFF. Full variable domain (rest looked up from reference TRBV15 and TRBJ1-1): DAMVIQNPRYQVTQFGKPVTLSCSQTLNHNVMYWYQQKSSQAPKLLFHYYDKDFNNEADTPDNFQSRRPNTSFCFLDIRSPGLGDTAMYLCATSRDLARGFMNTEAFFGQGTRLTVV.

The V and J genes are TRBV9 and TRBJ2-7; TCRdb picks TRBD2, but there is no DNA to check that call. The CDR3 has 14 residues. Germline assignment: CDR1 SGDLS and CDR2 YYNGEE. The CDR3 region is CASSPRGLGREQYF.

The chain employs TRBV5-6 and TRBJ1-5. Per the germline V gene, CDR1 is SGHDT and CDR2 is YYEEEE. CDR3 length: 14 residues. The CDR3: CASSLGWYNQPQHF.

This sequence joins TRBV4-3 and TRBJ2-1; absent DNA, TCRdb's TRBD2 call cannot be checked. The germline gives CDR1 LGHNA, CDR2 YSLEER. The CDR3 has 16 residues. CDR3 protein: CASSPMTSGVDNEQFF.

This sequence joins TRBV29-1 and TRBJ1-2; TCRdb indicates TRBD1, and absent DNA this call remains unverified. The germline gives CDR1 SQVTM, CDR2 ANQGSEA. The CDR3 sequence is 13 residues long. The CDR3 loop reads CSVERGRGYGYTF.

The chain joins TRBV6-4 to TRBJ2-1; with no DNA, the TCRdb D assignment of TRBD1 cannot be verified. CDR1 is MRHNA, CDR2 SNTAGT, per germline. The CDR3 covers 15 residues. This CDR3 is CASSDPPQGIIEQFF.

The CDR3 sequence: CSAAREGGYTF. V is TRBV29-1 and J is TRBJ1-2; without DNA, the TCRdb call of TRBD1 cannot be checked. The CDR3 totals 11 residues. Germline V CDR1 and CDR2: SQVTM, ANQGSEA.

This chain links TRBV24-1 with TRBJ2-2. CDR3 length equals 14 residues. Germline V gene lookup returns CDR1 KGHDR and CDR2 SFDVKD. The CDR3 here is CATSDFYGLGELFF.

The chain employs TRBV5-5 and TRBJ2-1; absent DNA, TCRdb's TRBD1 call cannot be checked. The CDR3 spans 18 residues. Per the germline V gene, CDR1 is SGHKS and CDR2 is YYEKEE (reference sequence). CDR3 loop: CASSLAGVPGHYHNEQFF.

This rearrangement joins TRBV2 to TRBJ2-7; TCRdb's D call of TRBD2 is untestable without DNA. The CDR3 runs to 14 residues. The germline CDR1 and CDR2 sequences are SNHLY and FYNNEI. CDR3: CASTQTSGVLEQYF.

CDR3 sequence reads: CSVGYARPPSPRGNGYTF. The V call is TRBV29-1, the J call TRBJ1-2; TCRdb picks TRBD1, but there is no DNA to check that call. Germline V lookup: CDR1 SQVTM, CDR2 ANQGSEA. The CDR3 is 18 residues long.

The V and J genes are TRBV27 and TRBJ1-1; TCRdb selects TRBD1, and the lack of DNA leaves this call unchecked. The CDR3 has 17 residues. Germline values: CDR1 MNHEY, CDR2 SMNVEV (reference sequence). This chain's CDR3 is CASSARGQGRLSTEAFF.

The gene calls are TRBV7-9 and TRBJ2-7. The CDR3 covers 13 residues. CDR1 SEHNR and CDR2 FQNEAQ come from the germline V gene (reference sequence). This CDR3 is CATVWEEGLEQYF.

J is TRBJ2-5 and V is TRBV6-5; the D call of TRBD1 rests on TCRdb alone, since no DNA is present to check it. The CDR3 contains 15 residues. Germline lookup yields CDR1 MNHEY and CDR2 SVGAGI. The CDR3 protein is CASSEKTDRGKTQYF.

CDR3 residues: CASSPGTTFPYEQYF. The chain combines TRBV7-3 with TRBJ2-7; TCRdb lists TRBD1, though no DNA is available to test this call. This CDR3 is built from 15 residues. Germline-derived CDR1 and CDR2 are SGHTA and FQGTGA.

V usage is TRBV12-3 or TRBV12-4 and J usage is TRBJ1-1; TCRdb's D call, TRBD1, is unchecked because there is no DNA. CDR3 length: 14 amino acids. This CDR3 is CASSLGTANTEAFF.

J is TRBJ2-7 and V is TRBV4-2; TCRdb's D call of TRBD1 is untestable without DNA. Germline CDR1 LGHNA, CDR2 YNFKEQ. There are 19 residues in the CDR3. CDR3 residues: CASSQDYSGRTPMGYEQYF.

CDR3 in amino acids: CASSTTVVYSYEQYF. The rearrangement links TRBV28 to TRBJ2-7. The germline V gene encodes CDR1 MDHEN and CDR2 SYDVKM. The CDR3 loop spans 15 amino acids. The entire variable domain, with the rest obtained from reference TRBV28 and TRBJ2-7, is as follows: DVKVTQSSRYLVKRTGEKVFLECVQDMDHENMFWYRQDPGLGLRLIYFSYDVKMKEKGDIPEGYSVSREKKERFSLILESASTNQTSMYLCASSTTVVYSYEQYFGPGTRLTVT.